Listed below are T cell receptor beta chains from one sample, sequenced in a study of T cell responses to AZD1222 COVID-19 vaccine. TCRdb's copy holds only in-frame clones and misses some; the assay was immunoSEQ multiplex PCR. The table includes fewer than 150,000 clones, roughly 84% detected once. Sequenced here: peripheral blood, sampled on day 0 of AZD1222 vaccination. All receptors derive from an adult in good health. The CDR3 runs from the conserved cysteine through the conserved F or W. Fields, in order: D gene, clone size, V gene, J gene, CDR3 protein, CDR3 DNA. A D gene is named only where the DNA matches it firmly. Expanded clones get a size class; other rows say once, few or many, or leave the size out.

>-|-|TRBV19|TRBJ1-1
CASSIGRGIWNTEAFF
TGTGCCAGTAGTATAGGGAGGGGTATTTGGAACACTGAAGCTTTCTTT
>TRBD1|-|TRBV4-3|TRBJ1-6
CASQQGTDSPLHF
TGCGCCAGCCAACAGGGGACGGATTCACCCCTCCACTTT
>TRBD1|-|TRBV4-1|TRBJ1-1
CASSQIGQGLRTEAFF
TGCGCCAGCAGCCAAATCGGACAGGGGTTGAGGACTGAAGCTTTCTTT
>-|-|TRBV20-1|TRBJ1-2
CSARDSEGYTF
TGCAGTGCTCGAGATTCTGAGGGCTACACCTTC
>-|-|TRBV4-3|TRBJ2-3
CASSQDARADTQYF
TGCGCCAGCAGCCAAGATGCCAGGGCAGATACGCAGTATTTT
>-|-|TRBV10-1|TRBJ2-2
CASSRQNTGELFF
TGCGCCAGTAGTAGACAGAACACCGGGGAGCTGTTTTTT
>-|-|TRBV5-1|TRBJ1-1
CASSPGALGAFF
TGCGCCAGCAGCCCCGGAGCGCTGGGGGCTTTCTTT
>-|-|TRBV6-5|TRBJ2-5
CASSLGGVAETQYF
TGTGCCAGCAGCTTAGGAGGGGTAGCAGAGACCCAGTACTTC
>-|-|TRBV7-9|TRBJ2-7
CASSLVGVNEQYF
TGTGCCAGCAGCTTAGTAGGGGTCAACGAGCAGTACTTC
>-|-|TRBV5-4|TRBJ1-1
CASSWGRNTEAFF
TGTGCCAGCAGCTGGGGGCGGAACACTGAAGCTTTCTTT
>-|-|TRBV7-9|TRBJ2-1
CASSQAPLLVAYNEQFF
TGTGCCAGCAGCCAAGCCCCACTACTAGTCGCCTACAATGAGCAGTTCTTC
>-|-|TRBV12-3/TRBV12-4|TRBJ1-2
CASSWGRNGYTF
TGTGCCAGCAGTTGGGGACGAAATGGCTACACCTTC
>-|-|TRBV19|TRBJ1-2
CASSIPGRYGYTF
TGTGCCAGTAGTATACCAGGGCGCTATGGCTACACCTTC
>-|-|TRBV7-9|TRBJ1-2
CAAGRASNYGYTF
TGTGCCGCCGGGAGGGCCTCTAACTATGGCTACACCTTC
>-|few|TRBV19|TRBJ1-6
CASSTTLGAPLHF
TGTGCCAGTAGTACGACACTCGGAGCACCCCTCCACTTT
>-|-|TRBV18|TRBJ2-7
CASSPTTPGEQYF
TGTGCCAGCTCACCCACCACCCCAGGCGAGCAGTACTTC
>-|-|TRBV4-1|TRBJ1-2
CASSLREQGVYGYTF
TGCGCCAGCAGCCTCCGGGAACAGGGTGTCTATGGCTACACCTTC
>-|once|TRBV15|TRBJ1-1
CATSRTSGRQEAFF
TGTGCCACCAGCAGAACGAGCGGGAGACAAGAAGCTTTCTTT
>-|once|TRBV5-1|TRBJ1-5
CASSLGEGNQPQHF
TGCGCCAGCAGCTTGGGCGAAGGGAATCAGCCCCAGCATTTT
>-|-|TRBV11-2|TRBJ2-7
CASSQTDPGAFSYEQYF
TGTGCCAGCAGCCAAACCGATCCGGGGGCATTCTCCTACGAGCAGTACTTC
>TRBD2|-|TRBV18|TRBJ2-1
CASSPGLAGPINEQFF
TGTGCCAGCTCACCAGGACTAGCGGGGCCAATCAATGAGCAGTTCTTC
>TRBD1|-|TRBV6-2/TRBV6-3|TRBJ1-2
CASSSTGAVGYTF
TGTGCCAGCAGCTCCACAGGGGCGGTCGGCTACACCTTC
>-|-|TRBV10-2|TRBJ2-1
CASSVAGSGVYNEQFF
TGCGCCAGCAGTGTGGCAGGGTCTGGGGTCTACAATGAGCAGTTCTTC
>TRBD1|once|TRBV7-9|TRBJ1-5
CASSLGVDRGQPQHF
TGTGCCAGCAGCTTAGGGGTCGACAGGGGACAGCCCCAGCATTTT
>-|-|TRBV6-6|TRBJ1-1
CASSVQGRTEAFF
TGTGCCAGCAGTGTACAGGGCCGCACTGAAGCTTTCTTT
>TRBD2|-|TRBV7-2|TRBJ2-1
CASSLGLAGGPGNEQFF
TGTGCCAGCAGCTTAGGGTTAGCGGGGGGGCCTGGCAATGAGCAGTTCTTC
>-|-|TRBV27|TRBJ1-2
CASSTMGGGVPYGYTF
TGTGCCAGCAGTACGATGGGAGGGGGAGTCCCGTATGGCTACACCTTC
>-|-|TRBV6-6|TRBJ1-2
CASTGFNYGYTF
TGTGCCAGCACAGGGTTCAACTATGGCTACACCTTC
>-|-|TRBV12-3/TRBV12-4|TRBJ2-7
CASRPGASYEQYF
TGTGCCAGCAGGCCGGGAGCCTCCTACGAGCAGTACTTC
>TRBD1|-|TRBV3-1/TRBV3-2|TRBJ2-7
CASSQSGTGAYEQYF
TGTGCCAGCAGCCAATCCGGGACAGGGGCTTACGAGCAGTACTTC
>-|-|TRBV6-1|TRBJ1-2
CASSESGSYYGYTF
TGTGCCAGCAGTGAATCGGGCAGTTACTATGGCTACACCTTC
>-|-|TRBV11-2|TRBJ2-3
CASSSRSRGRDTQYF
TGTGCCAGCAGCTCCCGATCCCGGGGGCGAGATACGCAGTATTTT
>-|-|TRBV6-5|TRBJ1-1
CASRRGTEAFF
TGTGCCAGCAGGCGGGGCACTGAAGCTTTCTTT
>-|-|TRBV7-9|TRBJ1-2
CASTHGGVDYGYTF
TGTGCCAGCACCCACGGCGGGGTAGACTATGGCTACACCTTC
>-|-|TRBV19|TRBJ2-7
CASSNGPSYEQYF
TGTGCCAGTAGTAACGGTCCCTCCTACGAGCAGTACTTC
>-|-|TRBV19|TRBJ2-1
CASSIEGNSLYNEQFF
TGTGCCAGTAGTATAGAGGGAAACTCCCTATACAATGAGCAGTTCTTC
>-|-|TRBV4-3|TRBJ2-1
CASSQERTRNEQFF
TGCGCCAGCAGCCAAGAGCGCACCCGCAATGAGCAGTTCTTC
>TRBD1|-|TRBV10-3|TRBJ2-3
CALGQGSTDTQYF
TGTGCCTTAGGACAGGGGAGCACAGATACGCAGTATTTT
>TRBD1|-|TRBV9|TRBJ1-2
CASSPGTGNYGYTF
TGTGCCAGCAGCCCGGGGACAGGGAACTATGGCTACACCTTC
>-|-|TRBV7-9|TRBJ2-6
CASSASGAGSGANVLTF
TGTGCCAGCAGTGCCTCGGGGGCGGGGTCTGGGGCCAACGTCCTGACTTTC
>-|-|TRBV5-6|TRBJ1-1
CASSLAGGTNTEAFF
TGTGCCAGCAGCTTGGCCGGTGGGACGAACACTGAAGCTTTCTTT
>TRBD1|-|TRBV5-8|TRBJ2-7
CASSLGQGLTYEQYF
TGTGCCAGCAGCTTGGGACAGGGGCTTACCTACGAGCAGTACTTC
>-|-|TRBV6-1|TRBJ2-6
CASSEEGRVPGANVLTF
TGTGCCAGCAGTGAAGAGGGCAGGGTCCCTGGGGCCAACGTCCTGACTTTC
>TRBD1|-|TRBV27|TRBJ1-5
CASSYQGQGNQPQHF
TGTGCCAGCAGTTATCAGGGACAGGGGAATCAGCCCCAGCATTTT
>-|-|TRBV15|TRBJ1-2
CATSRGGGSNYGYTF
TGTGCCACCAGCAGGGGGGGCGGATCTAACTATGGCTACACCTTC
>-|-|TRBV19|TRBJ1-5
CASSETDQPQHF
TGTGCCAGTAGCGAAACCGATCAGCCCCAGCATTTT
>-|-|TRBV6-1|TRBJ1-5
CASSEQENQPQHF
TGTGCCAGCAGTGAGCAGGAGAATCAGCCCCAGCATTTT
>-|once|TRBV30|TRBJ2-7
CAWRLKGINGEQYF
TGTGCCTGGAGGTTGAAGGGTATTAATGGCGAGCAGTACTTC